This entry is about one T cell receptor (beta chain). Its antigen is undetermined. This sample was taken from a study of regulatory T cells in long-lasting Graves disease. The CDR3 extends over 14 amino acids. V shed 5 bases and J 1 base; nucleotides not matched to a gene: 4. Looked up from germline, CDR1 is SQVTM and CDR2 is ANQGSEA. As to time point: persistent/refractory GD, antithyroid drugs over 5 years with positive TRAb. There was RNA extracted from PBMCs, and the TCR library was made from it. TCR beta libraries were built with iRepertoire HTBI primers and Arm-PCR of CDR3 regions. TCRdb analysed the multiplex PCR reads with MiXCR anew, one entry per CDR3 protein. The sample holds around 460,000 distinct CDR3 sequences, roughly 23% seen once. Study-level findings and limits: It was peripheral blood alone, not thyroid tissue, that was studied.

V gene TRBV29-1 combines with J gene TRBJ1-5, with 8 bases that match TRBD1. The TCR was taken from a female donor with Graves disease. The sequences come from peripheral blood mononuclear cells (PBMCs), collected when the disease was refractory, from a patient treated with antithyroid drugs. The CDR3 sequence: CSVWTGLSNQPQHF. In nucleotides, the CDR3 is TGCAGCGTTTGGACAGGGCTCAGCAATCAGCCCCAGCATTTT.